This is a list of T cell receptor beta chains from one sample in a study of blood T cell repertoires in COVID-19. Clones were sequenced by immunoSEQ multiplex PCR, and TCRdb holds only the in-frame ones, with some missing. The sample includes over 75,000 clones, approximately 89% of them seen just once. Sequenced input: peripheral blood. The receptors come from a woman of 80 years or more with active COVID-19. The CDR3 runs from the conserved cysteine through the conserved F or W. The order of the fields is V gene, D gene, J gene, CDR3 protein. A D gene is named only where the DNA matches it firmly.

v_gene: TRBV6-6; d_gene: TRBD2; j_gene: TRBJ2-7; CDR3aa: CASGRAISYEQYF
v_gene: TRBV6-2/TRBV6-3; d_gene: TRBD2; j_gene: TRBJ2-1; CDR3aa: CASSYRASGRIGDEQFF
v_gene: TRBV9; d_gene: TRBD2; j_gene: TRBJ2-2; CDR3aa: CASSAGRLAGGGGELFF
v_gene: TRBV19; d_gene: NA; j_gene: TRBJ1-4; CDR3aa: CASSRDTQNEKLFF
v_gene: TRBV12-5; d_gene: TRBD1; j_gene: TRBJ1-1; CDR3aa: CASGLETGGHTGVEAFF
v_gene: TRBV28; d_gene: TRBD1; j_gene: TRBJ1-6; CDR3aa: CASSEGQGYGSPLHF
v_gene: TRBV9; d_gene: NA; j_gene: TRBJ1-1; CDR3aa: CASSVYGGLDHSEAFF
v_gene: TRBV20-1; d_gene: TRBD2; j_gene: TRBJ2-1; CDR3aa: CTPGTSNEQFF
v_gene: TRBV5-4; d_gene: TRBD1; j_gene: TRBJ2-7; CDR3aa: CASSRMGTGGYEQYF
v_gene: TRBV12-5; d_gene: NA; j_gene: TRBJ2-2; CDR3aa: CASGLPQVQGTGELFF
v_gene: TRBV30; d_gene: TRBD1; j_gene: TRBJ1-1; CDR3aa: CAWTLGGQRPEAFF
v_gene: TRBV12-5; d_gene: TRBD2; j_gene: TRBJ2-2; CDR3aa: CASGSGTSGRLTGELFF
v_gene: TRBV5-4; d_gene: TRBD2; j_gene: TRBJ2-1; CDR3aa: CASSFSSGSDYEQFF
v_gene: TRBV9; d_gene: TRBD2; j_gene: TRBJ2-7; CDR3aa: CASSVAGGSGEQYF